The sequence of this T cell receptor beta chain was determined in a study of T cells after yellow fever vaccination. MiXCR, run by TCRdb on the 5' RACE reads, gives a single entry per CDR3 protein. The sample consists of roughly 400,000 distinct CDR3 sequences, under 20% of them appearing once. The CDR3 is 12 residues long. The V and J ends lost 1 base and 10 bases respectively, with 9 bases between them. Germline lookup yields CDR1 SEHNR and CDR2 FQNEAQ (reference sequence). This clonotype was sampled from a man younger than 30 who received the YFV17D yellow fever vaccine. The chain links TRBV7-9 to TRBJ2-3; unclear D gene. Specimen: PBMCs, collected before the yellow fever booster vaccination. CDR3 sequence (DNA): TGTGCCAGCAGCTTAGTACGAGGTGCGCAGTATTTT. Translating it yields CASSLVRGAQYF.